One sample yielded the 6 T cell receptor beta chains listed below, sequenced in a study of cytomegalovirus exposure and HLA in healthy donors. Primers: 60 Vbeta forward and 13 Jbeta reverse. Produced via immunoSEQ multiplex PCR; TCRdb's table is partial and in-frame only. The table has 85,000 to 130,000 clones, around 83% seen once. The specimen sequenced was PBMCs. The receptors derive from a woman between 18 and 29 years old in good health and CMV-seronegative.

The CDR3 sequence is CASSPVGEETQYF. DNA for the CDR3: TGTGCCAGCAGCCCCGTAGGAGAAGAGACCCAGTACTTC. J is TRBJ2-5 and V is TRBV11-3; D unclear. V gave up 5 bases and J gave up 3 bases, with 10 bases separating them. Germline loops: CDR1 SGHNT, CDR2 YENEEA. The CDR3 spans 13 residues.

The chain employs TRBV29-1 and TRBJ1-1, with D perhaps matching TRBD1 (5 bases). CDR1 is SQVTM and CDR2 is ANQGSEA in the germline V gene. The CDR3 spans 13 residues. The V gene lost 4 bases and the J gene lost 2 bases, with 11 bases spanning the gap. CDR3 residues: CSVGLTVNTEAFF. The CDR3 region has the DNA TGCAGCGTTGGGTTGACAGTTAACACTGAAGCTTTCTTT.

The chain is built from TRBV18 and TRBJ2-5, with 9 bases identical to TRBD1. The CDR3 is made up of 13 amino acids. From germline, CDR1 is KGHSH and CDR2 LQKENI. With 6 bases clipped from V and 5 bases from J, the junction kept 4 bases outside the gene matches. The CDR3 DNA is TGTGCCAGCTCCCCAGGACAGGGGGAGACCCAGTACTTC. Translated, it gives CASSPGQGETQYF.

The V call is TRBV5-1, the J call TRBJ2-1; D unclear. CDR1 and CDR2 (germline): SGHRS, YFSETQ. This CDR3 is built from 14 residues. V was cut by 4 bases and J by 0 bases, with 8 bases left in between. The CDR3 protein is CASSEDSSYNEQFF. The CDR3 nucleotides are TGCGCCAGCAGCGAGGATAGCTCCTACAATGAGCAGTTCTTC.

The V gene is TRBV5-6, the J gene TRBJ1-2; TRBD1 might be the D (5 bases). The CDR3 is made up of 15 amino acids. V was cut by 2 bases and J by 6 bases, with 17 bases left in between. Germline V gene lookup returns CDR1 SGHDT and CDR2 YYEEEE. The CDR3 DNA is TGTGCCAGCAGCTTAGGAATCGCGGGACCCAATGGCTACACCTTC. Its translation is CASSLGIAGPNGYTF.

J is TRBJ1-1 and V is TRBV28, with D perhaps TRBD1 (5 bases). The CDR3 covers 13 residues. Per germline, CDR1 MDHEN and CDR2 SYDVKM. The V and J ends lost 3 bases and 4 bases respectively, with 9 bases between them. Written as DNA, the CDR3 is TGTGCCAGCAGTTTTTTGGGGGGCACTGAAGCTTTCTTT. Encoded protein: CASSFLGGTEAFF.